This entry lists 18 T cell receptor beta chains sequenced from one sample in a study of control samples from healthy donors and cancer patients. Profiled with immunoSEQ multiplex PCR; TCRdb holds only in-frame clones, not every one. The sample lists tens of thousands of clones; 80% were seen once. Sequenced input: blood. The receptor source for this set is a man in his 70s in good health.

This clone has a single count. DNA for the CDR3: TGTGCCAGCGGATCCCGGTTAGGAGCCTACGAGCAGTACTTC. Translated: CASGSRLGAYEQYF. The rearrangement joins TRBV7-9 to TRBJ2-7; D remains unclear. The CDR3 loop spans 14 amino acids. Germline assignment: CDR1 SEHNR and CDR2 FQNEAQ (reference sequence). The V end was cut by 8 bases, the J end by 2 bases, with 16 bases between.

This clone was counted once. The V and J genes are TRBV11-3 and TRBJ2-7, with 7 bases matching TRBD2. Germline V gene data show CDR1 as SGHNT and CDR2 as YENEEA. V dropped 3 bases and J dropped 1; count of bases not matched to a gene: 6. This CDR3 comprises 15 residues. CDR3: CASSLGGDRSYEQYF. CDR3 nucleotides: TGTGCCAGCAGCTTGGGAGGGGATAGGTCCTACGAGCAGTACTTC.

The CDR3 bases are TGTGCCAGCAGCTCCCACACTAGAACTAGCGCGCCTAGCACAGATACGCAGTATTTT. Encoded protein: CASSSHTRTSAPSTDTQYF. This chain connects TRBV7-9 to TRBJ2-3, with 7 bases matching TRBD2. The V and J ends lost 4 bases and 0 bases, in that order; junction bases with no gene match: 16. This CDR3 contains 19 residues. Germline CDR1 and CDR2: SEHNR and FQNEAQ (reference sequence).

The chain is built from TRBV27 and TRBJ2-3, with D perhaps matching TRBD1 (5 bases). In germline, CDR1 is MNHEY, CDR2 SMNVEV (reference sequence). V was cut by 5 bases and J by 2 bases, with 11 bases left in between. The length of the CDR3 is 14 residues. The CDR3 is CASSPGWATDTQYF. CDR3 coding DNA: TGTGCCAGCAGTCCAGGGTGGGCCACAGATACGCAGTATTTT.

This sequence joins TRBV6-5 and TRBJ1-1; 7 nucleotides align to TRBD1. The V and J ends lost 6 bases and 0 bases, in that order; junction bases with no gene match: 7. This CDR3 region has 15 residues. The germline CDR1 and CDR2 sequences are MNHEY and SVGAGI. This CDR3 reads CASRQKGGMNTEAFF. CDR3 DNA: TGTGCCAGCAGACAAAAAGGGGGCATGAACACTGAAGCTTTCTTT.

This clone was counted between two and nine times. The chain has TRBV7-3 and TRBJ2-1; D remains unclear. Germline CDR1 SGHTA, CDR2 FQGTGA. The ends were cut back, 2 bases at V and 6 bases at J, with 14 bases in the middle. The CDR3 runs to 15 residues. The CDR3: CASSLFLGTGNEQFF. CDR3 DNA: TGTGCCAGCAGCTTATTCCTGGGAACCGGCAATGAGCAGTTCTTC.

This chain connects TRBV4-1 to TRBJ1-2; perhaps TRBD1 as D (6 bases). V dropped 1 base and J dropped 5 bases, with 11 bases sitting between them. This CDR3 region has 14 residues. Germline V CDR1 and CDR2: MGHRA, YSYEKL. CDR3 DNA sequence: TGCGCCAGCAGCCAAGGCTCAGGGACATATGGCTACACCTTC. It is translated as CASSQGSGTYGYTF.

The rearrangement links TRBV18 to TRBJ2-6; tentatively, D is TRBD1 or TRBD2 (6 bases each). The V end was cut by 3 bases, the J end by 0 bases, with 12 bases between. The CDR3 runs 17 residues. The germline gives CDR1 KGHSH, CDR2 LQKENI. CDR3 residues: CASSPDGGLSGANVLTF. The DNA for the CDR3 is TGTGCCAGCTCACCGGACGGGGGCCTCTCTGGGGCCAACGTCCTGACTTTC. Combining the CDR3 with reference TRBV18 and TRBJ2-6 gives the whole variable domain NAGVMQNPRHLVRRRGQEARLRCSPMKGHSHVYWYRQLPEEGLKFMVYLQKENIIDESGMPKERFSAEFPKEGPSILRIQQVVRGDSAAYFCASSPDGGLSGANVLTFGAGSRLTVL.

The chain employs TRBV6-4 and TRBJ2-3; TRBD2 agrees at 12 bases. The CDR3 length is 17 residues. Germline CDR1 MRHNA, CDR2 SNTAGT. V was clipped by 0 bases and J by 2 bases; unmatched bases: 3. This chain's CDR3 is CASSDSASGGATDTQYF. CDR3 coding DNA: TGTGCCAGCAGTGACTCGGCTAGCGGGGGGGCCACAGATACGCAGTATTTT.

The V call is TRBV18, the J call TRBJ1-2; D unresolved. Germline V gene data show CDR1 as KGHSH and CDR2 as LQKENI. This CDR3 spans 12 amino acids. Trimming pared 3 bases from V and 6 bases from J, leaving 8 bases between. The CDR3 bases are TGTGCCAGCTCACCCTCCAGAGATGGCTACACCTTC. Translated, it gives CASSPSRDGYTF.

The V gene is TRBV7-2, the J gene TRBJ1-2; TRBD1 agrees at 8 bases. This CDR3 is 16 amino acids long. J lost 2 bases, V lost 5 bases, and 10 bases had no gene match. Germline assignment: CDR1 SGHTA and CDR2 FQGNSA. CDR3 DNA: TGTGCCAGCAGCGCCCGGACAGGGAATTCCAACTATGGCTACACCTTC. Protein product: CASSARTGNSNYGYTF.

The J gene is TRBJ2-3, the V gene TRBV5-1; TRBD2 agrees at 10 bases. The V and J ends lost 7 bases and 1 base, in that order; junction bases with no gene match: 6. Germline CDR1 SGHRS, CDR2 YFSETQ. This CDR3 region has 15 residues. CDR3 loop: CASASGRIGTDTQYF. The CDR3, as DNA: TGCGCCAGCGCTAGCGGGAGAATCGGCACAGATACGCAGTATTTT.

J is TRBJ1-5 and V is TRBV28; possibly TRBD1 for D (6 bases). Germline V lookup: CDR1 MDHEN, CDR2 SYDVKM. Trimming took 2 bases from V and 0 from J, leaving 26 bases between them. The CDR3 is 21 amino acids. Here the CDR3 DNA reads TGTGCCAGCAGTTTAGTTTACGTCGTGACAGGAAGTTTCCCTAGCAATCAGCCCCAGCATTTT. Protein product: CASSLVYVVTGSFPSNQPQHF.

The chain employs TRBV10-2 and TRBJ1-5, with a tentative D call TRBD1 (6 bases). The V end lost 8 bases, the J end lost 5 bases, and 16 bases lay between the germline ends. Germline values: CDR1 WSHSY, CDR2 SAAADI. The CDR3 is 14 amino acids. Here the CDR3 reads CASDFTGLDQPQHF. The DNA for the CDR3 is TGCGCCAGCGATTTCACAGGGCTCGATCAGCCCCAGCATTTT.

This clone was seen once. The gene calls are TRBV6-5 and TRBJ2-3; D is possibly TRBD2 (6 bases). V lost 6 bases to trimming and J lost 5 bases, with 18 bases between them. CDR1 is MNHEY, CDR2 SVGAGI, per germline. The CDR3 covers 15 residues. CDR3 amino acids: CASRLGTAAGDTQYF. CDR3 in DNA: TGTGCCAGCAGGCTCGGGACCGCAGCGGGAGATACGCAGTATTTT.

This rearrangement joins TRBV5-6 to TRBJ1-1; D is unclear. CDR3 length: 14 amino acids. The ends were cut back, 1 base at V and 1 base at J, with 8 bases in the middle. Germline lookup yields CDR1 SGHDT and CDR2 YYEEEE. CDR3 sequence: CASSLLQKNTEAFF. CDR3 nucleotide sequence: TGTGCCAGCAGCTTGTTACAGAAGAACACTGAAGCTTTCTTT.

The J gene is TRBJ2-2, the V gene TRBV12-1; the table assigns TRBD2, which was not confirmed against the DNA. TRBV12-1 is a documented pseudogene. The CDR3 is 17 residues long. The CDR3 region is CASSSCSSGRAPGELFF. CDR3 DNA sequence: TGTGCCAGCAGCTCGTGCTCTAGCGGGAGGGCACCCGGGGAGCTGTTTTTT.

The chain recombines TRBV20-1 with TRBJ1-6; the D is unclear. The germline gives CDR1 DFQATT, CDR2 SNEGSKA (reference sequence). V was shortened by 8 bases and J by 8 bases, with 10 bases between the two germline ends. This CDR3 is 11 amino acids long. Here the CDR3 DNA reads TGCAGTACGAAACTTCATTCACCCCTCCACTTT. The encoded protein is CSTKLHSPLHF.